Below, 3 T cell receptor beta chains from the same sample are listed, as sequenced in a study of T cell responses to AZD1222 COVID-19 vaccine. Profiling relied on immunoSEQ multiplex PCR, and the TCRdb table lists in-frame clones only, not all of them. The table lists over 120,000 clones, over 75% of them singletons, with approximately 8% in the top ten. The sequenced sample was peripheral blood, obtained on day 0 of AZD1222 vaccination. The receptor set was obtained from an adult in good health.

The chain employs TRBV5-1 and TRBJ2-7; 10 bases are shared with TRBD2. This CDR3 is 17 amino acids long. After removal of 4 bases from V and 2 bases from J, the junction contained 12 bases not matched to a gene. CDR1 and CDR2 (germline): SGHRS, YFSETQ. CDR3 protein: CASSRAPSGRGPYEQYF. Written as DNA, the CDR3 is TGCGCCAGCAGCAGGGCCCCAAGCGGGAGGGGCCCCTACGAGCAGTACTTC.

The rearrangement links TRBV15 to TRBJ1-1; D call uncertain. The CDR3 is 12 residues long. From germline, CDR1 is LNHNV and CDR2 YYDKDF (reference sequence). V was trimmed by 2 bases and J by 6 bases, leaving 7 bases between them. This CDR3 is CATSRTGPEAFF. CDR3 sequence (DNA): TGTGCCACCAGCAGAACCGGACCTGAAGCTTTCTTT.

The rearrangement links TRBV12-3 or TRBV12-4 to TRBJ1-6; D remains ambiguous. Trimming took 5 bases from V and 3 from J, leaving 5 bases between them. This CDR3 has 13 amino acids. CDR3 protein: CASSIVYNSPLHF. DNA for the CDR3: TGTGCCAGCAGTATAGTCTATAATTCACCCCTCCACTTT.